This passage covers 24 T cell receptor beta chains from one sample sequenced in a study of cytotoxic CD8 clonotypes in ibrutinib-treated CLL. TCRdb keeps only in-frame clones here, not all; method: immunoSEQ multiplex PCR. The sample lists approximately 84,000 clones, around 84% occurring once. The sequenced sample was PBMCs, obtained before ibrutinib treatment. These receptors were taken from a human donor with chronic lymphocytic leukemia.

The rearrangement joins TRBV6-6 to TRBJ1-2; D remains unclear. Trimming pared 7 bases from V and 0 bases from J, leaving 18 bases between. The CDR3 consists of 16 residues. Germline V lookup: CDR1 MNHNY, CDR2 SVGAGI (reference sequence). Here the CDR3 DNA reads TGTGCCAGCACCGATCGGCAGGCCGAAGCTAACTATGGCTACACCTTC. This gives the protein CASTDRQAEANYGYTF.

Turning to this clone: One end of the junction is discordant with germline, which a read error may explain. The chain is built from TRBV7-7 and TRBJ2-2, with TRBD2 identical over 12 bases. CDR3 length equals 17 residues. CDR1 is SSHAT, CDR2 FNYEAQ, per germline (reference sequence). The CDR3, as DNA: TGTGCTAGCAGCCCAGGGACTAGCGGGTGGAACACCGGGGAGCTGTTTTTT. It is translated as CASSPGTSGWNTGELFF.

The V and J genes are TRBV28 and TRBJ2-7; TRBD1 matches at 8 bases. The germline V gene encodes CDR1 MDHEN and CDR2 SYDVKM. V dropped 5 bases and J dropped 1; count of bases not matched to a gene: 16. The CDR3 is 18 amino acids. CDR3 region: CASSPGSLAGGYSYEQYF. The CDR3 bases are TGTGCCAGCAGTCCAGGGTCCTTGGCAGGGGGCTATTCCTACGAGCAGTACTTC. The variable domain in full, completed from reference TRBV28 and TRBJ2-7, reads DVKVTQSSRYLVKRTGEKVFLECVQDMDHENMFWYRQDPGLGLRLIYFSYDVKMKEKGDIPEGYSVSREKKERFSLILESASTNQTSMYLCASSPGSLAGGYSYEQYFGPGTRLTVT.

The sample holds a few counts of this clone. The rearrangement links TRBV28 to TRBJ2-1; D may match TRBD1 or TRBD2 (5 bases each). The CDR3 sequence is 18 residues long. Germline lookup yields CDR1 MDHEN and CDR2 SYDVKM. V shed 2 bases and J shed 8 bases, with 25 bases lying between them. The CDR3 spells CASSLDSLRARARDEQFF. The CDR3 DNA is TGTGCCAGCAGTTTAGACTCCCTCAGGGCGCGGGCGCGAGATGAGCAGTTCTTC.

This clone was picked up a small number of times. V and J are TRBV6-5 and TRBJ2-7; D uncertain. V was cut by 6 bases and J by 6 bases, with 15 bases left in between. The CDR3 length is 13 residues. Germline V gene data show CDR1 as MNHEY and CDR2 as SVGAGI. The DNA of the CDR3 is TGTGCCAGCAGCCCCACAACCCGCTCCGAGCAGTACTTC. Protein product: CASSPTTRSEQYF.

This clone was counted only a few times. The genes are TRBV2 and TRBJ1-1; 7 nucleotides match TRBD1. Germline loops: CDR1 SNHLY, CDR2 FYNNEI. This CDR3 spans 15 amino acids. With V trimmed by 6 bases and J by 2 bases, 9 bases remained unmatched. For the CDR3, the DNA is TGTGCCAGCAGAAGAGACAGGGCGATAAACACTGAAGCTTTCTTT. Translated: CASRRDRAINTEAFF.

V is TRBV9 and J is TRBJ2-7, with TRBD1 identical over 7 bases. This CDR3 has 15 residues. Germline values: CDR1 SGDLS, CDR2 YYNGEE. V lost 0 bases to trimming and J lost 2 bases; unmatched junction nucleotides: 5. CDR3 loop: CASSVGGQDPYEQYF. CDR3 coding DNA: TGTGCCAGCAGCGTAGGTGGACAGGACCCCTACGAGCAGTACTTC.

CDR3 in amino acids: CASSSLTGTSYEQYF. The DNA of the CDR3 is TGTGCCAGCAGCTCCCTGACCGGGACTTCCTACGAGCAGTACTTC. The chain links TRBV7-8 to TRBJ2-7; TRBD2 is a possible D gene (6 bases). Germline loops: CDR1 SGHVS, CDR2 FQNEAQ. The ends were cut back, 4 bases at V and 1 base at J, with 14 bases in the middle. The CDR3 has 15 amino acids.

The J gene is TRBJ1-3, the V gene TRBV7-3; D is perhaps TRBD1 (5 bases). This CDR3 is built from 17 residues. Between the trimmed V and J ends, which lost 2 bases and 2 bases, there was a span of 16 bases. Germline V gives CDR1 SGHTA, CDR2 FQGTGA. CDR3 amino acids: CASSLLPGRSTGNTIYF. In DNA form, the CDR3 reads TGTGCCAGCAGCTTACTGCCGGGGCGCTCCACTGGAAACACCATATATTTT.

This chain uses TRBV20-1 with TRBJ2-1; D is ambiguous. Germline V gene sequence: CDR1 DFQATT, CDR2 SNEGSKA (reference sequence). The germline V and J ends were trimmed by 4 bases and 6 bases, with 4 bases remaining between them. The CDR3 loop spans 10 amino acids. CDR3 protein: CSAKGNEQFF. The CDR3 region has the DNA TGCAGTGCTAAGGGCAATGAGCAGTTCTTC.

This chain connects TRBV5-4 to TRBJ2-7; 14 nucleotides match TRBD2. The germline V gene encodes CDR1 SGHNT and CDR2 YYREEE (reference sequence). This CDR3 region has 17 residues. V shed 3 bases, J shed 4 bases, and the junction held 9 bases outside the gene matches. In DNA form, the CDR3 reads TGTGCCAGCAGCTCTACCCAAGGGACTAGCGGGAGATACGAGCAGTACTTC. Translation: CASSSTQGTSGRYEQYF.

This rearrangement joins TRBV19 to TRBJ2-3; D is unresolved. Germline loops: CDR1 LNHDA, CDR2 SQIVND (reference sequence). CDR3 length: 11 residues. The V and J ends lost 5 bases and 2 bases respectively, with 2 bases between them. The CDR3: CASSYTDTQYF. The DNA for the CDR3 is TGTGCCAGTAGTTACACAGATACGCAGTATTTT.

The J gene is TRBJ2-1, the V gene TRBV29-1, with 9 bases lining up with TRBD2. Unmatched junction bases numbered 8, after V lost 6 bases and J lost 8 bases. The CDR3 spans 13 residues. CDR1 and CDR2 (germline): SQVTM, ANQGSEA. The CDR3 reads CSVSGRRNDEQFF. The CDR3 DNA reads TGCAGCGTCAGCGGGAGGAGGAATGATGAGCAGTTCTTC.

The chain carries TRBV28 and TRBJ1-5; no firm D call. CDR1 is MDHEN, CDR2 SYDVKM, per germline. The CDR3 has 17 residues. Trimming stripped 6 bases from V and 0 bases from J, with 18 bases between. The CDR3 nucleotides read TGTGCCAGCAGCCATAACACCGATACCTATAGCAATCAGCCCCAGCATTTT. It is translated as CASSHNTDTYSNQPQHF.

The gene calls are TRBV9 and TRBJ2-7, with D unclear. This CDR3 is built from 11 residues. CDR1 SGDLS and CDR2 YYNGEE come from the germline V gene. V was cut by 2 bases and J by 5 bases, with 5 bases left in between. DNA of the CDR3: TGTGCCAGCAGCGTTGGGCACGAGCAGTACTTC. Its translation is CASSVGHEQYF.

The V gene is TRBV6-4, the J gene TRBJ1-1; 11 bases are shared with TRBD1. The CDR3 has 16 amino acids. J lost 5 bases, V lost 0 bases, and 5 bases had no gene match. CDR1 is MRHNA, CDR2 SNTAGT, per germline. The CDR3 protein is CASSDSGTGGLTEAFF. CDR3 nucleotide sequence: TGTGCCAGCAGTGACTCCGGGACAGGGGGTTTGACTGAAGCTTTCTTT.

The chain combines TRBV5-1 with TRBJ2-7; D call uncertain. The V end was cut by 0 bases, the J end by 7 bases, with 11 bases between. There are 13 residues in the CDR3. CDR1 SGHRS and CDR2 YFSETQ come from the germline V gene. The CDR3 region has the DNA TGCGCCAGCAGCTTGGGGCTAGAAGGGGAGCAGTACTTC. Translated: CASSLGLEGEQYF.

This clone has just a few counts. This sequence joins TRBV9 and TRBJ2-1; TRBD1 matches 7 bases. The CDR3 runs 15 residues. V lost 0 bases and J lost 6; bases outside the gene matches: 6. CDR1 SGDLS and CDR2 YYNGEE come from the germline V gene. CDR3 DNA sequence: TGTGCCAGCAGCGTAGAAGGACAGGAGGTCAATGAGCAGTTCTTC. This gives the protein CASSVEGQEVNEQFF.

This clone was counted only a few times. The chain joins TRBV19 to TRBJ2-7, with a possible D match to TRBD2 (6 bases). The V gene lost 6 bases and the J gene lost 3 bases, with 21 bases spanning the gap. CDR1 LNHDA and CDR2 SQIVND come from the germline V gene (reference sequence). The CDR3 is 16 residues long. CDR3 protein: CASSRRGISHHYEQYF. DNA of the CDR3: TGTGCCAGTAGCCGTCGGGGGATCAGTCACCACTACGAGCAGTACTTC.

V is TRBV21-1 and J is TRBJ2-7; the table's D call TRBD1 went unverified against the DNA. TRBV21-1 is a pseudogene locus. This CDR3 has 17 amino acids. The CDR3 nucleotides read TGTGCCAGCTCCCGGATCTGTCCTGGACAGGGGAGAAACGAGCAGTACTTC. It codes for CASSRICPGQGRNEQYF.

This sequence joins TRBV7-2 and TRBJ1-2, with D possibly being TRBD1 (5 bases). Looked up from germline, CDR1 is SGHTA and CDR2 is FQGNSA. Trimming removed 1 base from V and 8 bases from J, with 14 bases in between. This CDR3 has 14 amino acids. The CDR3 region is CASSLESGTRGYTF. In DNA, the CDR3 is TGTGCCAGCAGCTTAGAGTCAGGGACTAGGGGCTACACCTTC.

The CDR3 region has the DNA TGTGCCAGTAGGGACAGGAGCTATGGCTACACCTTC. Encoded protein: CASRDRSYGYTF. This rearrangement joins TRBV19 to TRBJ1-2; 7 nucleotides agree with TRBD1. Losses at the gene ends were 6 bases for V and 4 bases for J; bases not matched to a gene: 2. Germline V gene data show CDR1 as LNHDA and CDR2 as SQIVND (reference sequence). The CDR3 runs to 12 residues.

This chain connects TRBV6-5 to TRBJ2-2, with D unresolved. The CDR3 has 15 amino acids. CDR1 and CDR2 (germline): MNHEY, SVGAGI. V lost 0 bases and J 7 bases, leaving 12 bases between the germline ends. CDR3 DNA sequence: TGTGCCAGCAGTTACTCTTCGGGTTCCGGCGGGGAGCTGTTTTTT. It is translated as CASSYSSGSGGELFF.

The chain recombines TRBV4-3 with TRBJ2-5; no firm D call. The germline V and J ends were trimmed by 0 bases and 4 bases, with 27 bases remaining between them. CDR3 size: 20 residues. The germline V gene encodes CDR1 LGHNA and CDR2 YSLEER. CDR3 loop: CASSQDRFRYPRSYRETQYF. The CDR3 DNA reads as TGCGCCAGCAGCCAAGATCGATTCCGGTACCCAAGGTCCTATCGAGAGACCCAGTACTTC.